This T cell receptor (beta chain) was profiled in a study of long-term antiretroviral therapy in people with HIV. Between the trimmed V and J ends, which lost 0 bases and 3 bases, there was a span of 9 bases. The V gene's germline CDR1 is SGHNT and CDR2 YYREEE (reference sequence). This CDR3 has 15 amino acids. An immunoSEQ assay, version v3.0, was performed at survey level. Assay used: immunoSEQ multiplex PCR; TCRdb lists only in-frame clones, some missing. The table shows some 25,000 clones, with 65% to 90% occurring only once. The rearrangement uses TRBV5-4 and TRBJ1-4; D gene uncertain. Material: unsorted PBMCs, obtained 3 years after starting antiretroviral therapy. The sequence was obtained from a man in his fifties or sixties with HIV. The CDR3 DNA reads as TGTGCCAGCAGCTTGGATGTAGGGTCTAATGAAAAACTGTTTTTT. Its protein is CASSLDVGSNEKLFF.